This T cell receptor (beta chain) is drawn from a study of graft-versus-host responses after intestinal transplantation (dated by TCRdb to the early 2020s). General notes on the study: Multivisceral, liver-intestinal, or isolated intestinal transplants were received by the recipients. To identify alloreactive clones, pre-transplant mixed lymphocyte reaction products were sequenced and compared with unstimulated pre-transplant donor and recipient T cells. Every recipient was given anti-thymocyte globulin induction, then maintenance tacrolimus and steroids for 3 to 4 years. Instead of going to the commercial service, samples from a few later patients were sequenced in-house on an Illumina MiSeq and processed with MiXCR. After intestinal transplantation, graft-versus-host and host-versus-graft alloreactive T cell clones were followed in the graft, circulation and bone marrow using bulk TCR-beta CDR3 sequencing. The cohort enrolled about two dozen intestinal transplant recipients including one retransplant, and a few patients lacking pretransplant specimens were excluded. Donor T cell macrochimerism was defined as a peak of at least 4% donor T cells among recipient peripheral blood mononuclear cells. What the work shows at the level of the full study, not this receptor alone: The relatively low number and heterogeneity of intestinal transplant patients limited the conclusions. In patients with donor T cell macrochimerism, the allografts had high GvH to HvG T cell clonal ratios. Peak levels of circulating GvH clones were associated with declines in HvG clones early after transplant. GvH clones were detected in recipient bone marrow, and some of these GvH clones were observed earlier in ileal mucosa or blood, consistent with an intestinal mucosal origin.

With respect to this clone: Its antigen remains unidentified. Base qualities are not recorded, but no much larger clone differs from it by a single base.

Interpreted using the paper, the time point label stands for: cells obtained before transplantation from donor or recipient. CD3+CD4+ and CD3+CD8+ populations were FACS-sorted from unstimulated pre-transplant donor and recipient cells taken from spleen or lymph nodes. The junction carries 15 bases between V and J, which are trimmed by 4 bases and 1 base respectively. The germline V gene provides CDR1 SGDLS and CDR2 YYNGEE. The CDR3 has 16 amino acids, counting the end cysteine and phenylalanine. The only DNA kept is the CDR3, 48 bases in frame from the first base. Library preparation used the immunoSEQ multiplex PCR assay. For most patients, genomic DNA was isolated using the Qiagen DNeasy Blood and Tissue Kit and was shipped frozen to Adaptive Biotechnologies for TCR sequencing. For most patients, high-throughput TCR-beta CDR3 sequencing of genomic DNA was performed by Adaptive Biotechnologies. On the authors' methods: Adaptive's ImmunoSEQ software was the source of the TCR sequencing data for 15 to 20 patients, while a few other patients were processed with MiXCR and VDJtools. CD4 versus CD8 sorting errors were corrected by removing sequences found in both subsets at a frequency ratio below 5:1. Because the origin of CDR3 nucleotide sequences shared between donor and recipient could not be assigned, those sequences were removed. Alloreactive clones required at least 2-fold expansion over unstimulated cells and minimum CFSE-low frequency of 0.002% (template counts) or 0.001% (read counts). Clones were considered mappable if detected in sequenced pre-transplant spleen, lymph node, or MLR CFSE-low populations of the donor or recipient. Cumulative frequency of alloreactive clones was calculated as a percentage of all sequences weighted by copy number. This is the immuneACCESS table as TCRdb keeps it, with only in-frame sequences that have V and J called. A part of the clones is gone; compared with another copy, unresolved V genes explain less than half, and the rest is unexplained. V and J calls and clone size are copied from that table; D and trimming were computed from the DNA. For this sample there are around 100,000 clones; 87% appear just once. 0.9% of the sample lies in the top ten.

The chain is made from TRBV9 and TRBJ2-1; the D region possibly corresponds to TRBD1 (6 bases align). Sequences were derived from unstimulated CD4+ T cells sorted from spleen or lymph node cells, sampled before intestinal transplant. This clonotype originated in a human donor who received an intestinal transplant. The base sequence is TGTGCCAGCAGCTTATCGACAGGCCCTTCCTACAATGAGCAGTTCTTC. Its protein product is CASSLSTGPSYNEQFF.